This T cell receptor (beta chain) derives from a study of shared clonotypes between healthy human individuals. Broader study findings: Naive subsets typically showed greater estimated richness than memory subsets.

Assay used: immunoSEQ multiplex PCR; TCRdb lists only in-frame clones, some missing. The sample carries roughly 1 million clones, 70% to 80% recorded once. This CDR3 has 14 residues. Germline lookup yields CDR1 SQVTM and CDR2 ANQGSEA. After removal of 0 bases from V and 2 bases from J, the junction contained 3 bases not matched to a gene. A word on this clone: What it binds is not known.

The genes are TRBV29-1 and TRBJ2-7; 8 bases are shared with TRBD1. This clonotype was obtained from a young man in good health. Some clones in this sample may be carry-over from other donors' samples. Sample: memory CD4+ T cells from PBMCs. Documented subset: CD45RA-negative fraction. The CDR3 region has the DNA TGCAGCGTTGAAGAGGGGACAGGCCCCTACGAGCAGTACTTC. Protein sequence: CSVEEGTGPYEQYF.